A selection of T cell receptor beta chains follows, all from one sample in a study of identical twins. Via MiXCR, TCRdb re-called the 5' RACE reads, giving one row per CDR3 protein. This sample has around 1.7 million distinct CDR3 sequences, with 25% to 35% found just once. Input material: cord blood. These receptors all come from a newborn girl in good health. CDR3s include the opening cysteine and the closing phenylalanine or tryptophan. A D gene is named only where the DNA matches it firmly. The listing skips clone size in some rows; elsewhere it reads once, few, many or a size class.

D	V	J	size	CDR3	DNA
-	TRBV15	TRBJ1-5	-	CATSRDRVGNQPQHF	TGTGCCACCAGCAGAGATCGGGTAGGCAATCAGCCCCAGCATTTT
-	TRBV3-1	TRBJ2-5	-	CSLPKRLQEAQYF	TGCTCTCTCCCGAAGCGACTCCAAGAGGCCCAGTACTTC
-	TRBV6-5	TRBJ2-1	few	CASSPDRGSNEQFF	TGTGCCAGCAGCCCGGATCGGGGATCCAATGAGCAGTTCTTC
-	TRBV5-1	TRBJ1-4	-	CASSLNRVSTNEKLFF	TGCGCCAGCAGCTTGAACAGGGTTTCGACTAATGAAAAACTGTTTTTT
-	TRBV4-2	TRBJ2-2	-	CVSSHPRSEHLNTGELFF	TGTGTCAGCAGCCACCCCAGGTCAGAACATTTGAACACCGGGGAGCTGTTTTTT
-	TRBV20-1	TRBJ1-5	-	CSARLKGFYSNQPQHF	TGCAGTGCTAGATTGAAGGGGTTTTATAGCAATCAGCCCCAGCATTTT
-	TRBV12-3/TRBV12-4	TRBJ2-7	-	CASSPRDGAYEQYF	TGTGCCAGCAGTCCCAGGGACGGAGCCTACGAGCAGTACTTC
-	TRBV4-2	TRBJ1-5	-	CASSQQGGSNQPQHF	TGTGCCAGCAGCCAACAGGGAGGAAGCAATCAGCCCCAGCATTTT
TRBD2	TRBV6-5	TRBJ2-4	-	CASSTPGLAGSQYF	TGTGCCAGCAGTACACCGGGACTAGCGGGAAGTCAGTACTTC
-	TRBV12-3/TRBV12-4	TRBJ2-1	-	CASSLIQETQFF	TGTGCCAGCAGTTTGATCCAAGAGACCCAGTTCTTC
-	TRBV20-1	TRBJ1-6	-	CSARENQAHNSPLHF	TGCAGTGCTAGAGAGAACCAGGCTCATAATTCACCCCTCCACTTT
-	TRBV12-3/TRBV12-4	TRBJ1-6	few	CASSLVAADSPLHF	TGTGCCAGCAGTTTGGTTGCGGCGGATTCACCCCTCCACTTT
TRBD2	TRBV6-5	TRBJ2-1	-	CASSDGTSGSREQFF	TGTGCCAGCAGTGACGGGACTAGCGGGAGTAGAGAGCAGTTCTTC
-	TRBV10-3	TRBJ1-2	few	CAIRPQGSGYTF	TGTGCCATCAGACCCCAGGGGTCTGGCTACACCTTC
-	TRBV10-3	TRBJ2-3	-	CAISEGLRGAGDTQYF	TGTGCCATCAGTGAGGGCCTACGGGGGGCCGGAGATACGCAGTATTTT
TRBD2	TRBV10-3	TRBJ2-3	-	CAITGGDTQYF	TGTGCCATCACCGGGGGGGATACGCAGTATTTT
-	TRBV25-1	TRBJ2-3	-	CASSEPPVDRQYF	TGTGCCAGCAGTGAACCCCCGGTAGATAGGCAGTATTTT